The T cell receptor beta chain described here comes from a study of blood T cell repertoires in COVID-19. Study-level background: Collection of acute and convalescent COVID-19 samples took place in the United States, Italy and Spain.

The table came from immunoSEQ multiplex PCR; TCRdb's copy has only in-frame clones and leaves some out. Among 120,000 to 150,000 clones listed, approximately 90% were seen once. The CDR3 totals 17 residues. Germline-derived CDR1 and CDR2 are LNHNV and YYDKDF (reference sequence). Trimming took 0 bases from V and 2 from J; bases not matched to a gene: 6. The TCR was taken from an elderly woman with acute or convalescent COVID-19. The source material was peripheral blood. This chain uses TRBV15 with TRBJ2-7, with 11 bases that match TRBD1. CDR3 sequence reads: CATSREGQGGWAYEQYF. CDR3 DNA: TGTGCCACCAGCAGAGAGGGACAGGGGGGATGGGCCTACGAGCAGTACTTC.